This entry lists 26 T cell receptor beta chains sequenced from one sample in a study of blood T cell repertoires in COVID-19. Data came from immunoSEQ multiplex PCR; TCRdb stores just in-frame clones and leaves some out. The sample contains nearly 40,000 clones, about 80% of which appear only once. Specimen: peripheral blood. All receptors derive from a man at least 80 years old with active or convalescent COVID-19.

The CDR3 protein is CASRDFASSYEQYF. The DNA of the CDR3 is TGTGCCAGCAGAGACTTCGCTAGCTCCTACGAGCAGTACTTC. The chain carries TRBV5-4 and TRBJ2-7; D not resolved. The V end lost 5 bases, the J end lost 0 bases, and 12 bases lay between the germline ends. Germline values: CDR1 SGHNT, CDR2 YYREEE (reference sequence). The CDR3 extends over 14 amino acids.

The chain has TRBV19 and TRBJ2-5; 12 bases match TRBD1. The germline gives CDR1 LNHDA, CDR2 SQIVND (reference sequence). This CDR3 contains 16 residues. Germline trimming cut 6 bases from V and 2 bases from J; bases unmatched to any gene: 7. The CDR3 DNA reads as TGTGCCAGTAGGTTGCGGGGACAGGGGGCTCAAGAGACCCAGTACTTC. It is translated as CASRLRGQGAQETQYF.

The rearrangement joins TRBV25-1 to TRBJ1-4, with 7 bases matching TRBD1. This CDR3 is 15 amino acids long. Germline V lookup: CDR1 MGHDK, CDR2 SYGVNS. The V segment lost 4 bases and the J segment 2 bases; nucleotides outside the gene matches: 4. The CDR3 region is CASSVGTATNEKLFF. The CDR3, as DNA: TGTGCCAGCAGTGTCGGGACAGCTACTAATGAAAAACTGTTTTTT.

CDR3 sequence reads: CASGLGLDTDTQYF. The CDR3 coding sequence is TGTGCTAGTGGTTTGGGGCTCGACACAGATACGCAGTATTTT. The chain is built from TRBV12-5 and TRBJ2-3, with D unclear. The V end was cut by 1 base, the J end by 2 bases, with 7 bases between. The CDR3 length is 14 residues. CDR1 and CDR2 from the germline V gene are LGHNT and FRNRAP. Using reference TRBV12-5 and TRBJ2-3 for the parts outside the CDR3, the full variable domain is DARVTQTPRHKVTEMGQEVTMRCQPILGHNTVFWYRQTMMQGLELLAYFRNRAPLDDSGMPKDRFSAEMPDATLATLKIQPSEPRDSAVYFCASGLGLDTDTQYFGPGTRLTVL.

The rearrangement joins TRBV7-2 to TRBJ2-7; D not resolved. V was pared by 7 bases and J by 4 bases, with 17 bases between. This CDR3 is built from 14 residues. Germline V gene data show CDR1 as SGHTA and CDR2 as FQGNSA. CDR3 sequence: CASKTFGEAYEQYF. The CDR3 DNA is TGTGCCAGCAAAACGTTCGGCGAGGCTTACGAGCAGTACTTC.

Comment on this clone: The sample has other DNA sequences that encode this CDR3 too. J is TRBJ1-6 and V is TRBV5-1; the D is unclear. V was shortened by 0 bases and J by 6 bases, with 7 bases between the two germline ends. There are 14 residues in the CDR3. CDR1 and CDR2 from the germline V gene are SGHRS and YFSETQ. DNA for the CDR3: TGCGCCAGCAGCTTGGAGGGAGGTAATTCACCCCTCCACTTT. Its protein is CASSLEGGNSPLHF.

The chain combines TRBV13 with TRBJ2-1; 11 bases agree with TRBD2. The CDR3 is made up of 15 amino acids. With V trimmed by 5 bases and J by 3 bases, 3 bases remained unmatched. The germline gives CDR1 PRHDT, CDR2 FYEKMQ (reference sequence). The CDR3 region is CASSRGTSGYNEQFF. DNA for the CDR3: TGTGCCAGCAGCCGAGGGACTAGCGGCTACAATGAGCAGTTCTTC.

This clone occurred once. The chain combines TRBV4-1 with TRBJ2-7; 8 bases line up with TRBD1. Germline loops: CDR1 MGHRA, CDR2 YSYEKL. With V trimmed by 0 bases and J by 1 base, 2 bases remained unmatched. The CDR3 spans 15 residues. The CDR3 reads CASSQEQGVSYEQYF. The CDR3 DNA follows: TGCGCCAGCAGCCAAGAACAGGGGGTGTCCTACGAGCAGTACTTC.

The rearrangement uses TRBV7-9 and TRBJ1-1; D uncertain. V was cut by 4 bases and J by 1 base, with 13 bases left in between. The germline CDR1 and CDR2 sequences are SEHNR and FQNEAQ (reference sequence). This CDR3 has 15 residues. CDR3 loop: CASSSRTGGNTEAFF. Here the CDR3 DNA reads TGTGCCAGCAGCTCCCGGACGGGAGGGAACACTGAAGCTTTCTTT.

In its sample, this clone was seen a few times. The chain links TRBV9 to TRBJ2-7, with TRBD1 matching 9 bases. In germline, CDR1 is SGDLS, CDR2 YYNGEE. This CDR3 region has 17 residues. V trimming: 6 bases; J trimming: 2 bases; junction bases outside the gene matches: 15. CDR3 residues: CASNSNRDRAVPYEQYF. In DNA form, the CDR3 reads TGTGCCAGCAATTCCAACCGGGACAGGGCAGTCCCCTACGAGCAGTACTTC.

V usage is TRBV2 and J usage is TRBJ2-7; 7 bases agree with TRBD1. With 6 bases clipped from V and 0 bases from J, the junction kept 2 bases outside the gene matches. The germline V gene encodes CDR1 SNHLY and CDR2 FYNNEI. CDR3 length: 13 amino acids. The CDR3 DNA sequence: TGTGCCAGCAGAGGGGACAGCTCCTACGAGCAGTACTTC. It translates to CASRGDSSYEQYF.

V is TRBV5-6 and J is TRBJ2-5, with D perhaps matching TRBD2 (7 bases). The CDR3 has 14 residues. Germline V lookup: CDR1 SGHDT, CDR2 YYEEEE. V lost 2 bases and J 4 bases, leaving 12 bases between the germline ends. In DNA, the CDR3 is TGTGCCAGCAGCTTCGTTGCGGGGGCAGAGACCCAGTACTTC. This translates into CASSFVAGAETQYF.

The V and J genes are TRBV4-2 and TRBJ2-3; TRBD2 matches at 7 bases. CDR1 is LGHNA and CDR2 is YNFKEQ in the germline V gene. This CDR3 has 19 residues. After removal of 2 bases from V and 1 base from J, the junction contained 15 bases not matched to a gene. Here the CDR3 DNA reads TGTGCCAGCAGCCAACGACAAGTAAGCGGGGAAGGGGGCACAGATACGCAGTATTTT. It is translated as CASSQRQVSGEGGTDTQYF.

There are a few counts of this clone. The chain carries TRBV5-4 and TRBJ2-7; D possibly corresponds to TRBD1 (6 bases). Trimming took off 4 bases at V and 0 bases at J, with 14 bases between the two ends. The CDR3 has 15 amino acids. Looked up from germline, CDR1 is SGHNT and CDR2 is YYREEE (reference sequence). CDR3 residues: CASSPTGSSSYEQYF. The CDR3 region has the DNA TGTGCCAGCAGCCCCACAGGGTCAAGCTCCTACGAGCAGTACTTC.

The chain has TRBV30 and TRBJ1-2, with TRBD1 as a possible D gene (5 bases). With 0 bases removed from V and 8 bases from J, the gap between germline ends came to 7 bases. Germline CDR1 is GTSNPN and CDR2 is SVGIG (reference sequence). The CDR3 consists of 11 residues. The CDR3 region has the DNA TGTGCCTGGAGTGTAGCAGGGGGCTACACCTTC. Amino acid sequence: CAWSVAGGYTF.

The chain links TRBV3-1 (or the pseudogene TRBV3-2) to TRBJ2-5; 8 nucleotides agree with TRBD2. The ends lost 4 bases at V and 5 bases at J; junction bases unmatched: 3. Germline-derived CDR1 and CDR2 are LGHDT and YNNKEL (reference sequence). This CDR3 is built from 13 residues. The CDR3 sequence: CASSRTSRETQYF. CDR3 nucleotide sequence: TGTGCCAGCAGCCGGACTAGCCGGGAGACCCAGTACTTC.

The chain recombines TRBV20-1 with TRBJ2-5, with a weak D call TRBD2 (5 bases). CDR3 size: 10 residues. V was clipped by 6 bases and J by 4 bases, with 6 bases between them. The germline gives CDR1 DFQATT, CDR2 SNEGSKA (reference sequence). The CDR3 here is CSATRETQYF. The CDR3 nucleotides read TGCAGTGCAACTAGAGAGACCCAGTACTTC.

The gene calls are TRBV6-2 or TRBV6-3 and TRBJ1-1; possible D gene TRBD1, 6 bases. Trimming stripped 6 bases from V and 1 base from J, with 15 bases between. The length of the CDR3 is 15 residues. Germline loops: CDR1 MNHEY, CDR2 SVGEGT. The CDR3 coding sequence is TGTGCCAGCAGCATTGCAGGGGTTAGGAACACTGAAGCTTTCTTT. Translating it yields CASSIAGVRNTEAFF.

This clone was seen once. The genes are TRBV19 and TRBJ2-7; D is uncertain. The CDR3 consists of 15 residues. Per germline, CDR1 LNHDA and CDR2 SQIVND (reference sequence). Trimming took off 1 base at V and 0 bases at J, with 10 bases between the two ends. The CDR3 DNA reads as TGTGCCAGTAGTATAGGGGCAGGAAACTCCTACGAGCAGTACTTC. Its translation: CASSIGAGNSYEQYF.

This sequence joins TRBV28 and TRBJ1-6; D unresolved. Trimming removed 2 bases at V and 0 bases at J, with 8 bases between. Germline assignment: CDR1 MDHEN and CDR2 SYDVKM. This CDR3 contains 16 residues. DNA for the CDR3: TGTGCCAGCAGTTTAATCCGTAGCTCCTATAATTCACCCCTCCACTTT. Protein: CASSLIRSSYNSPLHF. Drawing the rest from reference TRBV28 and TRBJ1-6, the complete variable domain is DVKVTQSSRYLVKRTGEKVFLECVQDMDHENMFWYRQDPGLGLRLIYFSYDVKMKEKGDIPEGYSVSREKKERFSLILESASTNQTSMYLCASSLIRSSYNSPLHFGNGTRLTVT.

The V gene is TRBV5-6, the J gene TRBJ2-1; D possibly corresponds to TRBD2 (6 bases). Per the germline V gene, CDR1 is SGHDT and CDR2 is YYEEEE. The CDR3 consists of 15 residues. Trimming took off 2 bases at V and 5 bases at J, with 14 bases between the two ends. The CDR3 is CASSLLGLAHNEQFF. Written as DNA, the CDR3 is TGTGCCAGCAGCTTACTGGGACTGGCCCACAATGAGCAGTTCTTC.

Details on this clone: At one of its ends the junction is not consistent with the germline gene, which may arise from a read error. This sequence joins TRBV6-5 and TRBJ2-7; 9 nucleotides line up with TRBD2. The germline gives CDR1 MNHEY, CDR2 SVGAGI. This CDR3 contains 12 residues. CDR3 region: CASSTLAGRPFF. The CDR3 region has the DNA TGTGCCAGCAGTACCCTAGCGGGACGCCCCTTCTTC.

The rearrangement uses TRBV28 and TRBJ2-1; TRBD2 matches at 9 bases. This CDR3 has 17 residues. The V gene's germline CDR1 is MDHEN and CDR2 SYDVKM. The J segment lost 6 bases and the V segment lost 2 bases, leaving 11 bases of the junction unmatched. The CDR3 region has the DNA TGTGCCAGCAGTTTACCTCCGGGACTAGCACCAACCAATGAGCAGTTCTTC. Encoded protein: CASSLPPGLAPTNEQFF.

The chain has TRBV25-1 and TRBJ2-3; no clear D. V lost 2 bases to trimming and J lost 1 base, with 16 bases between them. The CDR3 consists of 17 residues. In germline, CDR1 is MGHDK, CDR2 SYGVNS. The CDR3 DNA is TGTGCCAGCAGTGAACAGCAGCAGGCCCTCGGCACAGATACGCAGTATTTT. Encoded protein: CASSEQQQALGTDTQYF.

CDR3 nucleotides: TGTGCCAGCAGCTGGGGACAGGGGTGGACTGAAGCTTTCTTT. It translates to CASSWGQGWTEAFF. The V call is TRBV5-6, the J call TRBJ1-1; 10 bases agree with TRBD1. The CDR3 is 14 amino acids. Germline V lookup: CDR1 SGHDT, CDR2 YYEEEE. Unmatched junction bases numbered 4, after V lost 3 bases and J lost 5 bases.

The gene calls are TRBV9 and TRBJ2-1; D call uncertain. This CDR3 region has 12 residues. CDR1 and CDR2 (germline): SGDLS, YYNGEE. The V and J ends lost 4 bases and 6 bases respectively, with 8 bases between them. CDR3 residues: CASSPPVNEQFF. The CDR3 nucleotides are TGTGCCAGCAGCCCACCGGTCAATGAGCAGTTCTTC.